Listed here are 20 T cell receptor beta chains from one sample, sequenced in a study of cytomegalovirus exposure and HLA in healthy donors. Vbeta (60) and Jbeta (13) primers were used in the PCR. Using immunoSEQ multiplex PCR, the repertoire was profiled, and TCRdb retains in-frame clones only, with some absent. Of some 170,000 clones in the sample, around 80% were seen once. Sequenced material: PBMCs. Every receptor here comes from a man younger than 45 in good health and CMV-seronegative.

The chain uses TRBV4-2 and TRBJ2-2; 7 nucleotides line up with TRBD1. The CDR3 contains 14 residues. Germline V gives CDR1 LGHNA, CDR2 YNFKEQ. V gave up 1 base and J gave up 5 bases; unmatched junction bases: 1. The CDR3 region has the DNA TGTGCCAGCAGCCAAGCACAGGGGACCGGGGAGCTGTTTTTT. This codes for CASSQAQGTGELFF.

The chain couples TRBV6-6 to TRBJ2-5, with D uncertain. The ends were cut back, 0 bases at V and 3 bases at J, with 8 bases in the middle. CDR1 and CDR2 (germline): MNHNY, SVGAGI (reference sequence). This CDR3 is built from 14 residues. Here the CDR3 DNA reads TGTGCCAGCAGTTACTCGCGGTGGGAAGAGACCCAGTACTTC. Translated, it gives CASSYSRWEETQYF.

CDR3 coding DNA: TGTGCCAGCAGCTTTGCCCCTAATGATCAGCCCCAGCATTTT. Translation: CASSFAPNDQPQHF. V usage is TRBV7-2 and J usage is TRBJ1-5; D remains ambiguous. CDR3 size: 14 residues. The germline V gene has CDR1 SGHTA and CDR2 FQGNSA. The V end lost 3 bases, the J end lost 5 bases, and 11 bases lay between the germline ends.

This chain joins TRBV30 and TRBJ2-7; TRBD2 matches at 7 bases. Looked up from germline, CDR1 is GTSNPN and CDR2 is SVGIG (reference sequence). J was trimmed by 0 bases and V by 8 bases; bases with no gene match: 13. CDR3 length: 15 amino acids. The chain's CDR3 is CARLGGDHSSYEQYF. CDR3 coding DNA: TGTGCCCGGCTGGGGGGGGACCATAGCTCCTACGAGCAGTACTTC.

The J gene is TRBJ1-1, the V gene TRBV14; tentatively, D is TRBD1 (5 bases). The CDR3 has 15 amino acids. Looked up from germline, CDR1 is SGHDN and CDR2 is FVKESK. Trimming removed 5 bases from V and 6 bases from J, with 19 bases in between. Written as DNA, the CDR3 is TGTGCCAGCAGCGGACCCTCCCAGGGTAAAGCTGAAGCTTTCTTT. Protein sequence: CASSGPSQGKAEAFF.

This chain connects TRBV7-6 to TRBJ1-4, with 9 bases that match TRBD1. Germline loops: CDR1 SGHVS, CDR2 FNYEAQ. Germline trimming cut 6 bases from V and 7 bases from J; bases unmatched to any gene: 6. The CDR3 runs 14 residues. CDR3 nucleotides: TGTGCCAGCAGTCCTACAGGGGGCGGTGAAAAACTGTTTTTT. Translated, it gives CASSPTGGGEKLFF.

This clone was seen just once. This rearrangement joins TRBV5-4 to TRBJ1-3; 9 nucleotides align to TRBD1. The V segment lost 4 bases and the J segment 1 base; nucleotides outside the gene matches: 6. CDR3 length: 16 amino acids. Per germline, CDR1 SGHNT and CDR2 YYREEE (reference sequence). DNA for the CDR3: TGTGCCAGCAGCGGAGGACAGGGGAGGTCTGGAAACACCATATATTTT. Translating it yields CASSGGQGRSGNTIYF.

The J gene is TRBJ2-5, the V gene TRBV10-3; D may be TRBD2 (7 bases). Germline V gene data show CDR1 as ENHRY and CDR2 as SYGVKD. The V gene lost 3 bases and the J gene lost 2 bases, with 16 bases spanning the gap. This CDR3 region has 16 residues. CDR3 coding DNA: TGTGCCATCAGTGATTTGGGGGAGGGGGGGCAAGAGACCCAGTACTTC. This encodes CAISDLGEGGQETQYF.

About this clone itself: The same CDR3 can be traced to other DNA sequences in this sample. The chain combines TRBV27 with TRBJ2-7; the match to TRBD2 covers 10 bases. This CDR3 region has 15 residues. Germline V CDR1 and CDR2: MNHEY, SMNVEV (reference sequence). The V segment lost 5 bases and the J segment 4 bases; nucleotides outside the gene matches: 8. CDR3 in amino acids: CASSTAGGEGYEQYF. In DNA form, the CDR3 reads TGTGCCAGCAGTACAGCGGGAGGGGAGGGTTACGAGCAGTACTTC.

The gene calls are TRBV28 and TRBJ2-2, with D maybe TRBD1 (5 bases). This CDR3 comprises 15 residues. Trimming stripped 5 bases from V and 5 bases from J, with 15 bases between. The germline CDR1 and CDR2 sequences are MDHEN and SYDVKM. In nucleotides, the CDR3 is TGTGCCAGCAGTGGAAGGGGAAAGGGGACCGGGGAGCTGTTTTTT. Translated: CASSGRGKGTGELFF.

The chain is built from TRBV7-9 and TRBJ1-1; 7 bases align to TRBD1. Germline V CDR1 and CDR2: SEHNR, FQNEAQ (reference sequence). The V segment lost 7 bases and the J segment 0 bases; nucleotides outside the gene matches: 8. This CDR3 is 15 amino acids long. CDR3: CASTTPTGMNTEAFF. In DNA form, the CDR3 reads TGTGCCAGCACCACCCCGACAGGGATGAACACTGAAGCTTTCTTT.

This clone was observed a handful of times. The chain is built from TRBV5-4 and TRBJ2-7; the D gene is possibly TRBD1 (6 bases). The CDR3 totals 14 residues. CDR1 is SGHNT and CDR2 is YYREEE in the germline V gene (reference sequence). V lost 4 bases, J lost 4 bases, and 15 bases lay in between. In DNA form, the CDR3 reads TGTGCCAGCAGCACTCAGGACAGCCTATACGAGCAGTACTTC. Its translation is CASSTQDSLYEQYF.

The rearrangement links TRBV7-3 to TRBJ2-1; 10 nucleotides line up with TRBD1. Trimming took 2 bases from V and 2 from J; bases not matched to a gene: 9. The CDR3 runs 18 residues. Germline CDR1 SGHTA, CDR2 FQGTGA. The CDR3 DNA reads TGTGCCAGCAGCTTATCGCCTTCCGGGACAGGGGCCTACAATGAGCAGTTCTTC. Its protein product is CASSLSPSGTGAYNEQFF.

CDR3 sequence reads: CASSVDRWTEAFF. CDR3 DNA: TGTGCCAGCAGTGTTGACAGGTGGACTGAAGCTTTCTTT. The chain carries TRBV25-1 and TRBJ1-1, with a tentative D call TRBD1 (6 bases). The CDR3 contains 13 residues. In germline, CDR1 is MGHDK, CDR2 SYGVNS. V lost 4 bases and J lost 5, with 11 bases in between.

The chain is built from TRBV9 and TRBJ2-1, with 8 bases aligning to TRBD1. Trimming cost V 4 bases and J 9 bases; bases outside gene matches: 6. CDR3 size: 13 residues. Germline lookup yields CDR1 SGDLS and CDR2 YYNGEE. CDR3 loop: CASSPRQGSEQFF. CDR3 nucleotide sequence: TGTGCCAGCAGCCCTAGACAGGGGAGTGAGCAGTTCTTC.

Here the CDR3 DNA reads TGTGCCAGCAGCCTCACCCGGGGTGGCGTGGAACTGTTTTTT. Its translation: CASSLTRGGVELFF. The chain uses TRBV27 and TRBJ1-4, with D unclear. V was pared by 6 bases and J by 12 bases, with 20 bases between. The CDR3 has 14 residues. Germline CDR1 and CDR2: MNHEY and SMNVEV (reference sequence).

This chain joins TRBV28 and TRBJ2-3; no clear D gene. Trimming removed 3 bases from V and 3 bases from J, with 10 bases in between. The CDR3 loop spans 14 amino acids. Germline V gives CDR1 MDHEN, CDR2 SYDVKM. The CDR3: CASSFNVGTDTQYF. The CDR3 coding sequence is TGTGCCAGCAGTTTTAATGTCGGTACAGATACGCAGTATTTT. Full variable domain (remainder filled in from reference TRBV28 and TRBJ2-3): DVKVTQSSRYLVKRTGEKVFLECVQDMDHENMFWYRQDPGLGLRLIYFSYDVKMKEKGDIPEGYSVSREKKERFSLILESASTNQTSMYLCASSFNVGTDTQYFGPGTRLTVL.

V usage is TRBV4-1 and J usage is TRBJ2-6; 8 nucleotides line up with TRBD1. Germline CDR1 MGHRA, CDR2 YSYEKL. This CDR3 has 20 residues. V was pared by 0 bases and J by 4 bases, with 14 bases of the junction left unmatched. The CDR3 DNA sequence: TGCGCCAGCAGCCAAGACAACTCGTTCGCAGGGGGCCCCGGGGCCAACGTCCTGACTTTC. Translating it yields CASSQDNSFAGGPGANVLTF.

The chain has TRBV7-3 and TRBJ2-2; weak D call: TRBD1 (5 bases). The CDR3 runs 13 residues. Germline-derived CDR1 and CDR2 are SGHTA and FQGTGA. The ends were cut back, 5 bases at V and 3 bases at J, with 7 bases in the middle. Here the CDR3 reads CASSPRDTGELFF. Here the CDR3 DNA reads TGTGCCAGCAGCCCCAGGGACACCGGGGAGCTGTTTTTT.

CDR3 region: CSVYRQSGELFF. The CDR3 nucleotides read TGCAGCGTTTACCGACAGTCCGGGGAGCTGTTTTTT. The chain uses TRBV29-1 and TRBJ2-2, with D possibly TRBD1 on 5 matching bases. The CDR3 loop spans 12 amino acids. Trimming took off 5 bases at V and 6 bases at J, with 10 bases between the two ends. CDR1 is SQVTM and CDR2 is ANQGSEA in the germline V gene.